These 28 T cell receptor beta chains originate from one sample sequenced in a study of molecular identifiers for immune sequencing clone quantification. TCRdb analysed the PCR reads with MiXCR anew, one entry per CDR3 protein. The sample lists roughly 55,000 distinct CDR3 sequences, around 34% seen once, with 3.8% in the top ten. The sample comprised naive CD8+ T cells from blood, with Jurkat cell RNA spiked in. Specified subset: FACS-sorted CD8+CD4-CCR7+CD45RA+ naive T cells. The receptors here all came from a human donor in good health. Some libraries in this study had Jurkat cell RNA spiked in.

The V and J genes are TRBV27 and TRBJ2-2; no clear D gene. This CDR3 has 15 amino acids. The V end was cut by 6 bases, the J end by 4 bases, with 15 bases between. Germline values: CDR1 MNHEY, CDR2 SMNVEV (reference sequence). The CDR3 DNA reads TGTGCCAGCAGCCAAGGACGCAGCCCCACCGGGGAGCTGTTTTTT. Amino acid sequence: CASSQGRSPTGELFF.

This clonotype was observed a few times. The rearrangement links TRBV6-5 to TRBJ2-1, with 9 bases aligning to TRBD2. The CDR3 sequence is 18 residues long. Germline trimming cut 2 bases from V and 6 bases from J; bases unmatched to any gene: 14. Per the germline V gene, CDR1 is MNHEY and CDR2 is SVGAGI. DNA for the CDR3: TGTGCCAGCAGTTACGAGTATCGTAGCGGGAGTAAGGCCAATGAGCAGTTCTTC. Translating gives CASSYEYRSGSKANEQFF.

The chain couples TRBV11-2 to TRBJ2-3; D remains unclear. Germline V CDR1 and CDR2: SGHAT, FQNNGV. The CDR3 contains 18 residues. V lost 0 bases, J lost 0 bases, and 16 bases lay in between. The CDR3 nucleotides read TGTGCCAGCAGCTTAGATCCGAACAAGCCAACTAGCACAGATACGCAGTATTTT. Translated: CASSLDPNKPTSTDTQYF.

V gene TRBV12-3 or TRBV12-4 combines with J gene TRBJ2-1; TRBD2 is a possible D gene (6 bases). This CDR3 has 11 residues. V was cut by 8 bases and J by 10 bases, with 12 bases left in between. This CDR3 reads CASGDSPEQFF. For the CDR3, the DNA is TGTGCCAGCGGGGACTCCCCGGAGCAGTTCTTC.

The chain combines TRBV20-1 with TRBJ2-7; D remains ambiguous. Trimming shortened V by 3 bases and J by 0 bases, and 12 bases separated the two germline ends. Germline CDR1 is DFQATT and CDR2 is SNEGSKA (reference sequence). The CDR3 loop spans 14 amino acids. CDR3 sequence: CSARVRKSSYEQYF. The CDR3 DNA follows: TGCAGTGCTAGGGTCCGGAAAAGCTCCTACGAGCAGTACTTC.

Regarding this clonotype: Its ends do not fully match the called genes, so a read error is possible. This chain joins TRBV27 and TRBJ2-7; D is ambiguous. This CDR3 has 13 residues. CDR1 MNHEY and CDR2 SMNVEV come from the germline V gene (reference sequence). CDR3 sequence reads: CASSLSPSHEQHF. The DNA for the CDR3 is TGTGCCAGCAGTTTATCTCCCAGCCACGAGCAGCACTTC.

CDR3 sequence reads: CASSLSQGGYNEQFF. The CDR3 region has the DNA TGTGCCAGCAGTTTAAGTCAGGGGGGCTACAATGAGCAGTTCTTC. The chain joins TRBV27 to TRBJ2-1; tentatively, D is TRBD1 (7 bases). Trimming removed 2 bases at V and 3 bases at J, with 11 bases between. Germline V gives CDR1 MNHEY, CDR2 SMNVEV (reference sequence). The CDR3 totals 15 residues.

This clonotype has a count of ten or more. The J gene is TRBJ2-5, the V gene TRBV14; 10 bases map to TRBD1. J gave up 5 bases and V 4 bases, and 4 bases lay outside the gene matches. This CDR3 is 14 amino acids long. Germline V CDR1 and CDR2: SGHDN, FVKESK. The CDR3 coding sequence is TGTGCCAGCAGCCGGGACAGGGGTACGGAGACCCAGTACTTC. Its translation is CASSRDRGTETQYF.

The chain combines TRBV27 with TRBJ1-1, with D unclear. Trimming cost V 5 bases and J 1 base, with 11 bases left between them. The CDR3 extends over 14 amino acids. The germline V gene encodes CDR1 MNHEY and CDR2 SMNVEV (reference sequence). In DNA, the CDR3 is TGTGCCAGCAGTGGCTGGTTTCAGAACACTGAAGCTTTCTTT. Amino acid sequence: CASSGWFQNTEAFF.

A word on this clonotype: A read error may be the cause here, since a much bigger clone is one base away. The CDR3 sequence: CVSTKTRRYNEQFF. The CDR3, as DNA: TGTGTCAGCACCAAAACCCGCCGGTACAATGAGCAGTTCTTC. This chain uses TRBV28 with TRBJ2-1; D remains ambiguous. Germline V gene sequence: CDR1 MDHEN, CDR2 SYDVKM. This CDR3 comprises 14 residues.

This clonotype was counted once. The J gene is TRBJ2-3, the V gene TRBV11-2, with D perhaps TRBD1 (5 bases). The CDR3 has 17 amino acids. Trimming shortened V by 0 bases and J by 1 base, and 14 bases separated the two germline ends. CDR1 SGHAT and CDR2 FQNNGV come from the germline V gene. CDR3 DNA: TGTGCCAGCAGCTTAGATCTCGTCAGGGTAGGCACAGATACGCAGTATTTT. Encoded protein: CASSLDLVRVGTDTQYF.

The DNA for the CDR3 is TGTGCCAGCTCCCCAGGTCGGGGGAGAGGCGGGGAGCTGTTTTTT. Amino acids: CASSPGRGRGGELFF. V usage is TRBV18 and J usage is TRBJ2-2, with a tentative D call TRBD2 (6 bases). Deletions cut 6 bases from V and 7 bases from J, with 18 bases between. The CDR3 is 15 residues long. Germline-derived CDR1 and CDR2 are KGHSH and LQKENI.

The chain combines TRBV5-1 with TRBJ2-5; D is unresolved. V was trimmed by 2 bases and J by 1 base, leaving 6 bases between them. Per germline, CDR1 SGHRS and CDR2 YFSETQ. The CDR3 sequence is 13 residues long. CDR3 DNA: TGCGCCAGCAGCTTCAGGACCCAAGAGACCCAGTACTTC. Translation gives CASSFRTQETQYF.

This clonotype occurred many times. V usage is TRBV28 and J usage is TRBJ2-5; D uncertain. From germline, CDR1 is MDHEN and CDR2 SYDVKM. The CDR3 covers 14 residues. V was pared by 10 bases and J by 5 bases, with 20 bases between. DNA for the CDR3: TGTGCCACCGCCAACTATGACCCGGTTGAGACCCAGTACTTC. Its protein product is CATANYDPVETQYF. Complete variable domain (other parts from reference TRBV28 and TRBJ2-5): DVKVTQSSRYLVKRTGEKVFLECVQDMDHENMFWYRQDPGLGLRLIYFSYDVKMKEKGDIPEGYSVSREKKERFSLILESASTNQTSMYLCATANYDPVETQYFGPGTRLLVL.

This clonotype was recorded many times. The gene calls are TRBV7-2 and TRBJ1-6; perhaps TRBD1 as D (6 bases). Germline V gene data show CDR1 as SGHTA and CDR2 as FQGNSA. V was pared by 5 bases and J by 0 bases, with 8 bases between. There are 15 residues in the CDR3. The CDR3 spells CASSPDSSYNSPLHF. CDR3 nucleotides: TGTGCCAGCAGCCCGGACAGCTCCTATAATTCACCCCTCCACTTT.

This clonotype was observed a handful of times. The chain has TRBV29-1 and TRBJ2-1; D unclear. Germline V gives CDR1 SQVTM, CDR2 ANQGSEA. The CDR3 consists of 13 residues. Trimming removed 4 bases from V and 4 bases from J, with 11 bases in between. The DNA for the CDR3 is TGCAGCGTTGTAGATACCTCTTACAATGAGCAGTTCTTC. Translation gives CSVVDTSYNEQFF.

In the case of this clonotype: A read error is possible here, since a much larger clone lies one base away. This chain links TRBV9 with TRBJ2-7; 9 positions match TRBD1. This CDR3 has 15 residues. CDR1 is SGDLS and CDR2 is YYNGEE in the germline V gene. This CDR3 reads CASSVAGTGSYEQNF. In DNA form, the CDR3 reads TGTGCCAGCAGCGTCGCCGGGACAGGGTCGTACGAGCAGAACTTC.

Details on this clonotype: As the CDR3 is not closed by the conserved phenylalanine or tryptophan, this likely results from a read error. The DNA is omitted, as the CDR3 cannot be located on it reliably, and the CDR3 follows TCRdb's listing. This rearrangement joins TRBV27 to TRBJ1-2; the listed D gene, TRBD1, was not tested against the DNA. CDR1 MNHEY and CDR2 SMNVEV come from the germline V gene (reference sequence). The CDR3 contains 15 residues when both ends are counted. CDR3 region: CASCFSQGAFYGHTL.

A remark on this clonotype: A much larger clone differs from this one at a single base, so this may be a read error. The gene calls are TRBV7-2 and TRBJ2-2, with 7 bases matching TRBD1. Germline V gene lookup returns CDR1 SGHTA and CDR2 FQGNSA. CDR3 length: 16 residues. The CDR3 bases are TGTGCCAGCAGCGGCCCCCGGGACAGAGCCACCGGGGAGCTGTTATTT. It specifies CASSGPRDRATGELLF.

This clonotype was seen only a few times. The CDR3 coding sequence is TGTGCCAGCAGTTTAGTGTCGGGGATGAATCACCAAGAGACCCAGTACTTC. It is translated as CASSLVSGMNHQETQYF. The chain carries TRBV12-3 or TRBV12-4 and TRBJ2-5; D possibly corresponds to TRBD2 (5 bases). Trimming took off 1 base at V and 0 bases at J, with 15 bases between the two ends. The CDR3 extends over 17 amino acids.

Many counts were recorded for this clonotype. The V gene is TRBV4-1, the J gene TRBJ2-1; D is perhaps TRBD2 (8 bases). This CDR3 spans 14 amino acids. In germline, CDR1 is MGHRA, CDR2 YSYEKL. Trimming stripped 0 bases from V and 9 bases from J, with 12 bases between. The CDR3, as DNA: TGCGCCAGCAGCCAAGATCGGGAGGGGGCTGAGCAGTTCTTC. Translation gives CASSQDREGAEQFF.

This clonotype was counted many times. The chain employs TRBV7-9 and TRBJ2-5; D ambiguous. Germline loops: CDR1 SEHNR, CDR2 FQNEAQ (reference sequence). V was clipped by 7 bases and J by 5 bases, with 11 bases between them. The CDR3 covers 12 residues. CDR3 nucleotide sequence: TGTGCCAGCACGGACCGTCCGGAGACCCAGTACTTC. Protein product: CASTDRPETQYF.

The V and J genes are TRBV20-1 and TRBJ1-5; TRBD1 matches at 10 bases. V gave up 1 base and J gave up 7 bases; unmatched junction bases: 7. In germline, CDR1 is DFQATT, CDR2 SNEGSKA (reference sequence). The CDR3 covers 15 residues. CDR3 nucleotide sequence: TGCAGTGCTAGAGTACGGACAGGGGGAAGACAGCCCCAGCATTTT. The encoded protein is CSARVRTGGRQPQHF.

Worth noting for this clonotype: Since a much larger clone is just one base distant, this may be a read error. J is TRBJ1-1 and V is TRBV7-9, with D tentatively TRBD1 (5 bases). The CDR3 has 11 residues. The germline V gene has CDR1 SEHNR and CDR2 FQNEAQ (reference sequence). V shed 5 bases and J shed 13 bases, with 14 bases lying between them. CDR3 sequence reads: CASSEDSQVFF. For the CDR3, the DNA is TGTGCCAGCAGCGAAGACAGTCAAGTTTTCTTT.

At least ten counts were recorded for this clonotype. This chain connects TRBV20-1 to TRBJ2-7, with 9 nucleotides matching TRBD1. The length of the CDR3 is 13 residues. Germline lookup yields CDR1 DFQATT and CDR2 SNEGSKA (reference sequence). V lost 6 bases to trimming and J lost 1 base; unmatched junction nucleotides: 4. DNA of the CDR3: TGCAGTGCACCAGACAGGGGGTCCTACGAGCAGTACTTC. Translation: CSAPDRGSYEQYF.

This chain connects TRBV27 to TRBJ1-5; D gene uncertain. The CDR3 totals 12 residues. The V end lost 2 bases, the J end lost 8 bases, and 7 bases lay between the germline ends. CDR1 and CDR2 (germline): MNHEY, SMNVEV (reference sequence). CDR3 sequence (DNA): TGTGCCAGCAGTTTAGTGTGGGAGCCCCAGCATTTT. Its translation is CASSLVWEPQHF.

V is TRBV7-6 and J is TRBJ2-2, with TRBD1 as a possible D gene (6 bases). The germline gives CDR1 SGHVS, CDR2 FNYEAQ. V lost 5 bases and J lost 4, with 14 bases in between. The CDR3 spans 15 residues. CDR3 protein: CASSHWTDFTGELFF. The CDR3 region has the DNA TGTGCCAGCAGCCATTGGACAGACTTCACCGGGGAGCTGTTTTTT.

A note on this clonotype: Because it lacks the conserved phenylalanine or tryptophan at the end, this CDR3 is likely a read error. The chain recombines TRBV27 with TRBJ2-1; D might be TRBD2 (6 bases). This CDR3 spans 16 amino acids. The germline V and J ends were trimmed by 4 bases and 7 bases, with 20 bases remaining between them. Germline CDR1 reads MNHEY; CDR2 reads SMNVEV (reference sequence). CDR3 sequence: CASSSDQRLVSNEQFL. CDR3 in DNA: TGTGCCAGCAGTTCAGATCAGAGACTAGTTTCTAATGAGCAGTTCCTC.